The T cell receptor beta chain under discussion was sequenced for a study of regulatory T cells in long-lasting Graves disease. This CDR3 has 16 amino acids. The V and J ends lost 6 bases and 3 bases respectively, with 21 bases between them. Germline CDR1 and CDR2: WNHNN and SYGVQD (reference sequence). Libraries of TCR beta came from iRepertoire HTBI primers plus Arm-PCR of CDR3 regions. MiXCR was run by TCRdb on the multiplex PCR reads, yielding one entry per CDR3 protein. The sample lists over 500,000 distinct CDR3 sequences; around 15% were seen once. Remarks on this clonotype: Its antigen remains unidentified.

Described time point: newly diagnosed GD, antithyroid drugs for less than 3 months. Extracted PBMC RNA gave rise to the TCR library. As a group, patients came from one endocrinology department in Xi'an, China. Whole-study findings and limits: For persistent Graves' patients, TCR diversity was lower than for newly diagnosed ones. Accuracy may have suffered from the small sample size. With 2,500 to 3,500 shared public clonotypes, persistent patients exceeded new patients, who shared over 950.

The same data also went into a second study, on T cells in Graves' hyperthyroidism and ophthalmopathy.

The specimen was peripheral blood mononuclear cells (PBMCs), collected at new diagnosis, from a patient treated with antithyroid drugs. The TCR was taken from a man younger than 35 with Graves disease. The chain combines TRBV10-1 with TRBJ2-7, with D possibly TRBD1 on 6 matching bases. CDR3 region: CASRGAWTSVCYEQYF. CDR3 bases: TGCGCCAGCAGGGGGGCTTGGACTTCGGTCTGCTACGAGCAGTACTTC.